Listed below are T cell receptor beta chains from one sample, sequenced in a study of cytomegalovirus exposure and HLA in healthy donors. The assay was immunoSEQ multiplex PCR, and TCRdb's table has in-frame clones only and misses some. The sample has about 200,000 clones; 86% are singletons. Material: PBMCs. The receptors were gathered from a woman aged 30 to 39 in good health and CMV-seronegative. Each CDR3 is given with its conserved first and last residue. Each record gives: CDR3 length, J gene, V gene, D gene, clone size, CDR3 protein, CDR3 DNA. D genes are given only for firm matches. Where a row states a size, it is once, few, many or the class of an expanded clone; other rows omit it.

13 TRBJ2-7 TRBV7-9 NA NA CASSPDSSYEQYF TGTGCCAGCAGCCCGGACAGTTCCTACGAGCAGTACTTC
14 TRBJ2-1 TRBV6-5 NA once CASSYSRTNNEQFF TGTGCCAGCAGTTATTCAAGGACTAACAATGAGCAGTTCTTC
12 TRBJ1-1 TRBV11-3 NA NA CASSLGQSEAFF TGTGCCAGCAGCTTAGGACAGTCTGAAGCTTTCTTT
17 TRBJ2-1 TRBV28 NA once CASSWNREIGNYNEQFF TGTGCCAGCAGTTGGAACAGGGAAATAGGAAACTACAATGAGCAGTTCTTC
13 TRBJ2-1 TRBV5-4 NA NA CASRRDQPGEQFF TGTGCCAGCAGGAGGGATCAACCCGGTGAGCAGTTCTTC
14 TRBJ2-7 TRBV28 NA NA CASSWMGVAYEQYF TGTGCCAGCAGTTGGATGGGAGTCGCCTACGAGCAGTACTTC
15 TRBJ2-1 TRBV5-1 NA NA CASSLGGRYDHEQFF TGCGCCAGCAGCTTGGGGGGGCGATACGACCATGAGCAGTTCTTC
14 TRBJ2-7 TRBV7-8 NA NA CASSSTTDLVEQYF TGTGCCAGCAGCTCGACTACCGATCTGGTAGAGCAGTACTTC
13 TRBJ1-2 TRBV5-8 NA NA CASSLSGHYGYTF TGTGCCAGCAGCTTATCAGGGCACTATGGCTACACCTTC
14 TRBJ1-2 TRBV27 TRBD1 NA CASSLTGAGGGYTF TGTGCCAGCAGTTTAACGGGGGCAGGGGGAGGCTACACCTTC
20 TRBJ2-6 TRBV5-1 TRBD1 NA CASSLGIRDRSMSGANVLTF TGCGCCAGCAGCTTGGGAATTCGGGACAGGTCGATGTCTGGGGCCAACGTCCTGACTTTC
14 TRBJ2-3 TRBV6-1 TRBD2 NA CASRSSGRADTQYF TGTGCCAGCAGATCCAGCGGGAGGGCAGATACGCAGTATTTT
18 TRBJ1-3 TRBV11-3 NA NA CASSLVRGRGGTGNTIYF TGTGCCAGCAGCTTAGTAAGGGGGAGGGGGGGAACGGGAAACACCATATATTTT
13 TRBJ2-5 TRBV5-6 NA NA CASSHPRGETQYF TGTGCCAGCAGCCATCCCCGGGGGGAGACCCAGTACTTC
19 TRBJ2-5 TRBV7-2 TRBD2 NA CASSLTGEPLLAGEETQYF TGTGCCAGCAGCTTGACGGGGGAACCATTGCTAGCGGGGGAAGAGACCCAGTACTTC